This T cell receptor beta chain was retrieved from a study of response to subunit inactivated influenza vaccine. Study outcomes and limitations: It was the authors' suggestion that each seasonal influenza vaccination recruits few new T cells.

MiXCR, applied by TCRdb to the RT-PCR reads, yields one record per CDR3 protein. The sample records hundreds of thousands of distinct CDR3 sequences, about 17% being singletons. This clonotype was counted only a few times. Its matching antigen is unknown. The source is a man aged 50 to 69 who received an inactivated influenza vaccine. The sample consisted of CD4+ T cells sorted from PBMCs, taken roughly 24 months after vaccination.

CDR3 bases: TGTGCCAGCAGCTCCCCCCCTTCTAACACTGAAGCTTTCTTT. The encoded protein is CASSSPPSNTEAFF. The chain carries TRBV7-9 and TRBJ1-1; D remains ambiguous. Germline V gene data show CDR1 as SEHNR and CDR2 as FQNEAQ (reference sequence). The CDR3 loop spans 14 amino acids. V lost 4 bases and J lost 2, with 11 bases in between.